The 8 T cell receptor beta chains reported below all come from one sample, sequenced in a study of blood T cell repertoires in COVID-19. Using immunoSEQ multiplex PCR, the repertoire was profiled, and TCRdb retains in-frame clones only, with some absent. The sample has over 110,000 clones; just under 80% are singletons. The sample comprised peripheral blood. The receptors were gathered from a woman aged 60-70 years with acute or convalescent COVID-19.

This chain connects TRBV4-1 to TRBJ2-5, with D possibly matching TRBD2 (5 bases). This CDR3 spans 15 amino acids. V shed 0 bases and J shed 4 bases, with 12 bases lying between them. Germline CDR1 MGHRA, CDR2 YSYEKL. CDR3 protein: CASSQEEGLLETQYF. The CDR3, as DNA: TGCGCCAGCAGCCAAGAGGAAGGACTCTTAGAGACCCAGTACTTC.

For the CDR3, the DNA is TGTGCCAGCAGCCTCGGGGGAATCGGCTCACCCCTCCACTTT. Its translation: CASSLGGIGSPLHF. V usage is TRBV7-6 and J usage is TRBJ1-6; weak D call: TRBD1 (5 bases). The CDR3 extends over 14 amino acids. CDR1 is SGHVS and CDR2 is FNYEAQ in the germline V gene. V was cut by 5 bases and J by 10 bases, with 15 bases left in between. Combining the CDR3 with reference TRBV7-6 and TRBJ1-6 gives the whole variable domain GAGVSQSPRYKVTKRGQDVALRCDPISGHVSLYWYRQALGQGPEFLTYFNYEAQQDKSGLPNDRFSAERPEGSISTLTIQRTEQRDSAMYRCASSLGGIGSPLHFGNGTRLTVT.

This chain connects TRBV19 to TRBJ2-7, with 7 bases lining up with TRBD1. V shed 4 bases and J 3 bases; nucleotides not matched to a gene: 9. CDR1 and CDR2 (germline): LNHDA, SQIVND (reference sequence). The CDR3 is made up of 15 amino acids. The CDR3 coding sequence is TGTGCCAGTAGTAGAGGACAGGCGTTTTTCTACGAGCAGTACTTC. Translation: CASSRGQAFFYEQYF.

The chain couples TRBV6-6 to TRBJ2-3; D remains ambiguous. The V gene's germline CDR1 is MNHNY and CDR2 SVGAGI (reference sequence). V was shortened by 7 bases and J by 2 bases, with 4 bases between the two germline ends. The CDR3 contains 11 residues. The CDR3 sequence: CASTYTDTQYF. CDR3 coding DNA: TGTGCCAGCACCTACACAGATACGCAGTATTTT.

CDR3 region: CAISVAVTDTQYF. The CDR3 nucleotides read TGTGCCATCAGTGTAGCGGTTACAGATACGCAGTATTTT. This chain links TRBV10-3 with TRBJ2-3; weak D call: TRBD2 (6 bases). The germline gives CDR1 ENHRY, CDR2 SYGVKD. The CDR3 consists of 13 residues. Trimming took 4 bases from V and 3 from J, leaving 8 bases between them.

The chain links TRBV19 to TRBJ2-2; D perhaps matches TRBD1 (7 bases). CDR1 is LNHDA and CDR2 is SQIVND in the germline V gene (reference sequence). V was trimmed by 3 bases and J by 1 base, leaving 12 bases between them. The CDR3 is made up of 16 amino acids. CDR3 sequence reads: CASSMEGALNTGELFF. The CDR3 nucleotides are TGTGCCAGTAGTATGGAGGGGGCTTTGAACACCGGGGAGCTGTTTTTT.

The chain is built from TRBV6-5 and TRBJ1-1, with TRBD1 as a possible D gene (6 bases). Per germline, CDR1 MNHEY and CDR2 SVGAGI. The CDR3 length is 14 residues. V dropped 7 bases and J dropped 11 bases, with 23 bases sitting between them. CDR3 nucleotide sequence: TGTGCCAGCACTCCAGGGGACCCCAGGACCGGGGCTTTCTTT. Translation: CASTPGDPRTGAFF.

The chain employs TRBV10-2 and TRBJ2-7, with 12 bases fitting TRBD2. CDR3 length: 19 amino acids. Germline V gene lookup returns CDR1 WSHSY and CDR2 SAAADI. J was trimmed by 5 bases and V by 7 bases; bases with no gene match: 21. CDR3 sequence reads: CASTETSGRFQDLPDEQYF. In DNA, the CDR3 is TGCGCCAGCACCGAAACTAGCGGGAGGTTCCAAGATCTCCCGGACGAGCAGTACTTC.